The TCR beta chain under discussion was sequenced for a study of blood T cells in healthy people across ages (dated by TCRdb to 2015 to 2017). Looking at the study overall: Template switching captured roughly one uniquely barcoded TCR beta cDNA molecule per two T cells in model experiments. Using deep sequencing normalized with unique cDNA molecular identifiers, the study measured how TCR beta repertoire diversity changes with age. The donors were split into four age groups: young (average approximately 16 years), middle-aged (39), aged (roughly 65) and long-lived (roughly 88). To avoid experimental bias, donors of different ages were spread randomly across the sequencing lanes. For two donors (one aged 18 to 30 and one aged 80 or older), the study analyzed two additional independent replicas of 1 million unique cDNA reads from the same blood draw.

Broad study findings and their caveats: Compared with the aged group, the long-lived group had more naive CD4+ T cells, fewer expanded clones and increased TCR diversity, a pattern suggesting age selection. Observed TCR beta diversity per million T cells fell roughly linearly with age, and a significant reduction was already apparent by age roughly 40. A strong correlation was found between observed TCR beta diversity and the percentage of naive T cells measured by flow cytometry. Estimates of total diversity from one million sequenced T cells were regarded as lower bounds and underestimates. Donor CMV infection status was unknown, potentially confounding age-related changes in expanded clonotypes. Bulk unsorted PBMC profiling prevented conclusive comparison of naive and antigen-experienced compartments.

Receptors were amplified or captured by 5' RACE. A second about 7 to 12 cycle PCR used a sample-barcoded 5' primer and a J-beta primer mix. A unique molecular identifier was introduced onto each TCR beta cDNA molecule by a template-switch 5' adaptor carrying 12 random nucleotides. At least 2.5 million CDR3-containing paired-end reads were obtained from each sample. The Mint cDNA synthesis kit, primed by a TRBC-specific oligonucleotide, was used to synthesize first-strand cDNA from all RNA. All cDNA was treated with uracil-DNA glycosylase and then went through a first 18-cycle PCR with the universal primers M1SS and BC2_uni_R. On the study's bioinformatics: Each sample was normalized by randomly selecting 1 million high-quality reads, each carrying a distinct molecular identifier. Instead of being binned into consensus sequences, reads with shared molecular identifiers were discarded. MiTCR, run with a Q25 quality threshold and the strictest error-elimination algorithm, handled CDR3 identification, clonotype clustering and error correction. A nonparametric unseen species model with Euler transformation was used to estimate a lower bound on total TCR beta diversity. In TCRdb, the public reads were trimmed at Q25 with fastp and aligned with MiXCR, with productive beta chains retained. Each entry merges the rows of one CDR3 protein and shows their most common DNA and genes. Here the V and J calls rest on TCRdb's processing, not on the authors' analysis. For this sample the table gives around 1,900,000 distinct CDR3 sequences, of which about two fifths were detected only once. About 21% of the sample is taken by the ten largest.

The CDR3 numbers 14 residues from cysteine through phenylalanine. Only CDR3 DNA remains: 42 bases, in frame from the first base. Deletion took 4 bases off V and 4 bases off J, with a span of 14 bases between the germline ends. CDR1 SGDLS and CDR2 YYNGEE were looked up in the germline V gene. A note on this clonotype: It lacks a known antigen. The record has no base qualities; no much larger clone is one base away.

Donors were about 36 systemically healthy Caucasian individuals from Russia aged roughly 6 to 90 years. About 10 milliliters of peripheral blood were collected from each donor into EDTA-treated Vacutainer tubes. Ficoll-Paque density-gradient centrifugation was used to isolate PBMCs, with at least 6 million per sample. Total RNA, at least 5 micrograms per sample, was extracted from PBMCs with Trizol reagent. For every donor, an aliquot of PBMCs went through flow cytometry to measure the percentages of naive CD45RAhigh/CD27high T cells. This sequence originates from a human donor in good health. Here the chain combines TRBV9 and TRBJ2-5, with no D gene named confidently. Material for sequencing was blood. The DNA sequence is as follows: TGTGCCAGCAGCTTCCGTAGTTTAGGAGAGACCCAGTACTTC. It specifies CASSFRSLGETQYF.